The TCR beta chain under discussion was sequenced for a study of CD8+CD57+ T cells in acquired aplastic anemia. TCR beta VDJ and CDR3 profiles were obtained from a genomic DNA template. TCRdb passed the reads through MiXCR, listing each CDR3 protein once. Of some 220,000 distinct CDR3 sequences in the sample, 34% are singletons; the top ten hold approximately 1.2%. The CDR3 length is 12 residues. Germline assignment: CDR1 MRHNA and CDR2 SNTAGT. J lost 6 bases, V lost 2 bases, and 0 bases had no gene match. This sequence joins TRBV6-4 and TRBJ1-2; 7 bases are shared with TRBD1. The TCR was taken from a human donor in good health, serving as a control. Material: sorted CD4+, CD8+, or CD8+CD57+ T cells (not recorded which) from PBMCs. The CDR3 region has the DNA TGTGCCAGCAGTGACACAGGGGATGGCTACACCTTC. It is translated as CASSDTGDGYTF.